A single sample is the source of the 4 T cell receptor beta chains below, sequenced in a study of post-analysis software for immune sequencing data. Study-wide results and limits: About five TRBV segments appeared more often in patients than in controls, and TRBV5-6, TRBV5-1 and TRBV20-1 were among these.

Their recognized antigens are unknown. Unique molecular identifiers were carried by the TCR beta cDNA libraries. TCRdb independently ran MiXCR on the PCR reads; one entry per CDR3 protein. In the table there are approximately 160,000 distinct CDR3 sequences, around 30% of which are singletons. Sample: blood. The receptor set was obtained from a girl between 10 and 17 years old with multiple sclerosis.

The chain employs TRBV12-5 and TRBJ1-5; D unclear. Germline CDR1 reads LGHNT; CDR2 reads FRNRAP. The CDR3 sequence is 13 residues long. V lost 3 bases and J lost 4, with 7 bases in between. The CDR3 here is CASGFRVNQPQHF. CDR3 bases: TGTGCTAGTGGTTTTCGAGTGAATCAGCCCCAGCATTTT. The entire variable domain, with the rest obtained from reference TRBV12-5 and TRBJ1-5, is as follows: DARVTQTPRHKVTEMGQEVTMRCQPILGHNTVFWYRQTMMQGLELLAYFRNRAPLDDSGMPKDRFSAEMPDATLATLKIQPSEPRDSAVYFCASGFRVNQPQHFGDGTRLSIL.

V gene TRBV3-1 combines with J gene TRBJ1-2, with D unresolved. CDR1 LGHDT and CDR2 YNNKEL come from the germline V gene (reference sequence). The CDR3 runs to 14 residues. Trimming stripped 4 bases from V and 10 bases from J, with 19 bases between. For the CDR3, the DNA is TGTGCCAGCAGCCCGCAAGCCCCCGGCTCCTACTACACCTTC. The encoded protein is CASSPQAPGSYYTF.

This chain joins TRBV3-1 and TRBJ2-1; 8 bases are a match to TRBD2. This CDR3 is built from 15 residues. Germline V gene sequence: CDR1 LGHDT, CDR2 YNNKEL (reference sequence). Trimming took 2 bases from V and 2 from J; bases not matched to a gene: 2. The CDR3 DNA sequence: TGTGCCAGCAGCCAACGTAGCGGGGCCTACAATGAGCAGTTCTTC. Translation gives CASSQRSGAYNEQFF.

Many counts were recorded for this clonotype. The chain couples TRBV20-1 to TRBJ2-3; D is ambiguous. This CDR3 is built from 13 residues. CDR1 DFQATT and CDR2 SNEGSKA come from the germline V gene (reference sequence). Trimming pared 3 bases from V and 2 bases from J, leaving 9 bases between. The CDR3 nucleotides read TGCAGTGCTAGTTTGCGACCCACAGATACGCAGTATTTT. Residues: CSASLRPTDTQYF.